The entry below gives a single TCR beta chain sequence along with its context. Its matching antigen is unknown. This sample was taken from a study of cytomegalovirus exposure and HLA in healthy donors. Overall study: Around 180 million T cells yielded 90 million to 130 million unique TCR beta sequences in earlier analysis.

Study-level results: The authors considered a cluster of highly shared sequence variants likely to be a sequencing artifact.

The CDR3 is made up of 17 amino acids. V dropped 1 base and J dropped 0; count of bases not matched to a gene: 8. The germline CDR1 and CDR2 sequences are SEHNR and FQNEAQ (reference sequence). Both 60 Vbeta primers and 13 Jbeta primers went into the PCR. The table came from immunoSEQ multiplex PCR; TCRdb's copy has only in-frame clones and leaves some out. The table includes 45,000 to 65,000 clones, roughly 80% detected once. The rearrangement links TRBV7-9 to TRBJ1-2; 7 nucleotides align to TRBD1. The sequenced sample was PBMCs. This sequence was found in a woman between 35 and 50 years old in good health and CMV-seropositive. CDR3 sequence (DNA): TGTGCCAGCAGCTTAGGGGTTCCAGGGGGAACTAACTATGGCTACACCTTC. Translated, it gives CASSLGVPGGTNYGYTF.